What follows is one T cell receptor beta chain and its context. The antigen it recognizes is unknown. One base away there is no much larger clone; base qualities are not given. Including the terminal cysteine and phenylalanine, the CDR3 comprises 16 residues. CDR3 DNA is the only sequence kept; it has 48 bases, read in frame from the first base. Here V drops 0 bases and J drops 6 bases, and the junction holds 7 bases not matched to any gene. The germline V gene specifies LGHNA as CDR1 and YSLEER as CDR2. This entry belongs to a study of control samples from healthy donors and cancer patients (dated by TCRdb to 2019 to 2021). The library relied on the immunoSEQ multiplex PCR assay. Imported from immuneACCESS, the table was reduced by TCRdb to in-frame sequences with V and J called. These copies leave out some clones; in studies compared against another copy, an unresolved V gene accounts for under half, and the cause of the remainder is not known. This sample comprises under 85,000 clones, about 93% of them detected only once. Together, the top ten hold 6.2% of the sample.

Input material: blood. The TCR was taken from a woman in her 40s in good health. Rearrangement joined TRBV4-3 to TRBJ2-2; 7 bases in between match TRBD1. The CDR3 protein is CASSQEWDSYPGELFF. The DNA is as follows: TGCGCCAGCAGCCAAGAGTGGGACAGCTACCCCGGGGAGCTGTTTTTT.